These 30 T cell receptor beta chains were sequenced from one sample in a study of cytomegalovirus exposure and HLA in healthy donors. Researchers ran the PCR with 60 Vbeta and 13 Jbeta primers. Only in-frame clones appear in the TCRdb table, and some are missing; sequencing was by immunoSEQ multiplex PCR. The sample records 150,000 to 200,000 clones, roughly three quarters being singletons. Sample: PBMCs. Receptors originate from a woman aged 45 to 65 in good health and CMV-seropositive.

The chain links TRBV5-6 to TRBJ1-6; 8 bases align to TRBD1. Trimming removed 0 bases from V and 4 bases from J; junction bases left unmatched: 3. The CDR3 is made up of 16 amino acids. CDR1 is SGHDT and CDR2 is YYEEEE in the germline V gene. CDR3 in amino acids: CASSLGGQGYNSPLHF. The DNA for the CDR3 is TGTGCCAGCAGCTTGGGAGGACAGGGATATAATTCACCCCTCCACTTT.

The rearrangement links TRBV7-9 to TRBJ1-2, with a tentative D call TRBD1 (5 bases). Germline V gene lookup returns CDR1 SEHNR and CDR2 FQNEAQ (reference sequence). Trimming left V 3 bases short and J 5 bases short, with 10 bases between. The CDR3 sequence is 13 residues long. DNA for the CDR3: TGTGCCAGCAGCTTCGACAGCCTATATGGCTACACCTTC. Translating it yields CASSFDSLYGYTF.

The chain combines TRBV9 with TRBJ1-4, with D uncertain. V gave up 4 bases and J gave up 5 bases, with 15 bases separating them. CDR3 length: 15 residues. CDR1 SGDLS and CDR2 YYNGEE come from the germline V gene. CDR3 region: CASSIGLSSNEKLFF. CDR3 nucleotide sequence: TGTGCCAGCAGCATCGGACTGAGCTCCAATGAAAAACTGTTTTTT.

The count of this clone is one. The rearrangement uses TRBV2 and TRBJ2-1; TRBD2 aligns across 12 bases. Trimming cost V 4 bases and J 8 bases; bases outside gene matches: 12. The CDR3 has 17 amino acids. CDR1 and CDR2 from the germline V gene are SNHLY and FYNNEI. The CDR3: CASSAPPGLAGGHEQFF. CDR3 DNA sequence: TGTGCCAGCAGTGCCCCTCCAGGGCTAGCGGGGGGGCATGAGCAGTTCTTC.

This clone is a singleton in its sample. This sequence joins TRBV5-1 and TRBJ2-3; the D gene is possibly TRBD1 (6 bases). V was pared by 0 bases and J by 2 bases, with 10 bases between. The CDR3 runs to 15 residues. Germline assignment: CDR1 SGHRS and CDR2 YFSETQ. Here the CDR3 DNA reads TGCGCCAGCAGCTTGGAGGACAGACTCACAGATACGCAGTATTTT. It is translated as CASSLEDRLTDTQYF.

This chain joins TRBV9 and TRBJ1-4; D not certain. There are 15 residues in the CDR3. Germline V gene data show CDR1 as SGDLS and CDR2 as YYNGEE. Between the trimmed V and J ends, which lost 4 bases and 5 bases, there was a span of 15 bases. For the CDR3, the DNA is TGTGCCAGCAGCTCGGACGAGGGCAGGAATGAAAAACTGTTTTTT. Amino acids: CASSSDEGRNEKLFF.

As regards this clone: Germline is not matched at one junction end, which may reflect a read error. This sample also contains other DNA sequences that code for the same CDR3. This CDR3 is CASSSRRGQQYF. In DNA form, the CDR3 reads TGCGCCAGCAGCTCCCGTCGAGGTCAGCAGTACTTC. The chain couples TRBV28 to TRBJ2-7, with D unresolved. This CDR3 has 12 residues. In germline, CDR1 is MDHEN, CDR2 SYDVKM.

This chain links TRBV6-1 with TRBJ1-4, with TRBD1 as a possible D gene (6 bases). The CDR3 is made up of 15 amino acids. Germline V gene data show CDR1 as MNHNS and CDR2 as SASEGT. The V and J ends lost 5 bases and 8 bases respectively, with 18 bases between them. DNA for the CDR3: TGTGCCAGCAGTTTAGGGGGGGCTTCGTCCGAAAAACTGTTTTTT. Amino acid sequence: CASSLGGASSEKLFF.

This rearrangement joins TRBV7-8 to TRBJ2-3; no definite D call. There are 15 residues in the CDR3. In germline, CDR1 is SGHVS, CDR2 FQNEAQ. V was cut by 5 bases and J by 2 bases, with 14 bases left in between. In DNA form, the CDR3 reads TGTGCCAGCAGCCCGGTACTGAGACTCACAGATACGCAGTATTTT. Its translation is CASSPVLRLTDTQYF.

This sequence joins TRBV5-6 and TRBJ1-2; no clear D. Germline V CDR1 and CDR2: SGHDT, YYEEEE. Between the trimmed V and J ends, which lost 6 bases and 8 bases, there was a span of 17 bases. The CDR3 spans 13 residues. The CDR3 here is CASTLGGSWGYTF. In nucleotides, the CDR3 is TGTGCCAGCACCCTGGGAGGGAGTTGGGGCTACACCTTC.

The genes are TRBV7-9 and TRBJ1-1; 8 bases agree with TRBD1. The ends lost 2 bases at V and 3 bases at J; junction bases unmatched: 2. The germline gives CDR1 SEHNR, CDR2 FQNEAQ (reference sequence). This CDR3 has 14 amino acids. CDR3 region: CASSLLQGDTEAFF. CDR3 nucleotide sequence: TGTGCCAGCAGCTTACTACAGGGGGACACTGAAGCTTTCTTT.

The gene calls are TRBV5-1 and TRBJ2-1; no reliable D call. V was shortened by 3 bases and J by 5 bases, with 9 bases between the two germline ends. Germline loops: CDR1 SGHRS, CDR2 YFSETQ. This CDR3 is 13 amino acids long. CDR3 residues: CASSSGLDNEQFF. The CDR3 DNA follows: TGCGCCAGCAGCTCGGGTCTCGACAATGAGCAGTTCTTC.

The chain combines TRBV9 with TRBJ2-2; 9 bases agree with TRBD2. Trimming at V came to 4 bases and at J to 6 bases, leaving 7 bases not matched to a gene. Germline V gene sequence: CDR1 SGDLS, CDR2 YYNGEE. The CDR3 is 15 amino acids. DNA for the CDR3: TGTGCCAGCAGCCCCTACGGCGGGGGGGCCGGGGAGCTGTTTTTT. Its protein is CASSPYGGGAGELFF. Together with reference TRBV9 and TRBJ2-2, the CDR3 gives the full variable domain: DSGVTQTPKHLITATGQRVTLRCSPRSGDLSVYWYQQSLDQGLQFLIQYYNGEERAKGNILERFSAQQFPDLHSELNLSSLELGDSALYFCASSPYGGGAGELFFGEGSRLTVL.

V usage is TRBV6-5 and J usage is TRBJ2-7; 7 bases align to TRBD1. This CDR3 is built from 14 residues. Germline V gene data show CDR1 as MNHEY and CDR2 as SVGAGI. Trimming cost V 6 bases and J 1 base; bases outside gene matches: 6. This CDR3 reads CASSRTGESYEQYF. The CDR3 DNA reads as TGTGCCAGCAGCCGGACAGGCGAATCCTACGAGCAGTACTTC.

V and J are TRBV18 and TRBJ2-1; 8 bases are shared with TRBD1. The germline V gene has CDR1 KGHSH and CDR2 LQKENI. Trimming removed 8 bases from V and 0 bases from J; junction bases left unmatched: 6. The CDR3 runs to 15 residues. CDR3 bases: TGTGCCAGCAACGGCCAGGGGGCCTCCTACAATGAGCAGTTCTTC. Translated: CASNGQGASYNEQFF.

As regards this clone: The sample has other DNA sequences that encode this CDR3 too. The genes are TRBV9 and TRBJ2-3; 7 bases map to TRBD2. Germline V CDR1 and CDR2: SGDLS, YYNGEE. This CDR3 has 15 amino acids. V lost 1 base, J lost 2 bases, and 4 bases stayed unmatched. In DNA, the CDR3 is TGTGCCAGCAGCGTATCCGGGGGGTCCACAGATACGCAGTATTTT. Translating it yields CASSVSGGSTDTQYF. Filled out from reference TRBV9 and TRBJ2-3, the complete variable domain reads DSGVTQTPKHLITATGQRVTLRCSPRSGDLSVYWYQQSLDQGLQFLIQYYNGEERAKGNILERFSAQQFPDLHSELNLSSLELGDSALYFCASSVSGGSTDTQYFGPGTRLTVL.

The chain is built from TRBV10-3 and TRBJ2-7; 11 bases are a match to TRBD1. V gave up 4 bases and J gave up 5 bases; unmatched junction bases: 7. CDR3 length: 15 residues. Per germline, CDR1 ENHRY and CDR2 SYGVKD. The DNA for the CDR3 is TGTGCCATCAGTGGAGTGGACAGGGGGCACGACGAGCAGTACTTC. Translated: CAISGVDRGHDEQYF.

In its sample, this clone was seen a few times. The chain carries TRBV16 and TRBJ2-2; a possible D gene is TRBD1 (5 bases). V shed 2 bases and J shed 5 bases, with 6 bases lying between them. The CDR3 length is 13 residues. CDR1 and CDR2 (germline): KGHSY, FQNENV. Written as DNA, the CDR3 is TGTGCCAGCAGCCAACAGGGAACCGGGGAGCTGTTTTTT. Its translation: CASSQQGTGELFF.

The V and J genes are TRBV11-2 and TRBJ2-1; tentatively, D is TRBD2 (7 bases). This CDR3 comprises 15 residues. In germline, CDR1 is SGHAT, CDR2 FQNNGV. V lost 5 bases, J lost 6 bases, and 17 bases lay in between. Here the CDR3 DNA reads TGTGCCAGCAGCCCAACGGGGGGCGCGTTCAATGAGCAGTTCTTC. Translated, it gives CASSPTGGAFNEQFF.

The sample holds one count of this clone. CDR3 nucleotides: TGTGCCAGCAGCTCAGGGGCCCCAACTCACGTCCTCCACTTT. Translated: CASSSGAPTHVLHF. The gene calls are TRBV7-3 and TRBJ1-6, with TRBD1 as a possible D gene (6 bases). Germline assignment: CDR1 SGHTA and CDR2 FQGTGA. CDR3 length: 14 residues. The ends were cut back, 4 bases at V and 15 bases at J, with 19 bases in the middle.

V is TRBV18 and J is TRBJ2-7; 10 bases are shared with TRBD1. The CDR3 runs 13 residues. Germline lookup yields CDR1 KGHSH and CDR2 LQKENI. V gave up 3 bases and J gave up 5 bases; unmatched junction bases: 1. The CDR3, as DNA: TGTGCCAGCTCACCTGGGACAGGGGACGAGCAGTACTTC. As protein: CASSPGTGDEQYF.

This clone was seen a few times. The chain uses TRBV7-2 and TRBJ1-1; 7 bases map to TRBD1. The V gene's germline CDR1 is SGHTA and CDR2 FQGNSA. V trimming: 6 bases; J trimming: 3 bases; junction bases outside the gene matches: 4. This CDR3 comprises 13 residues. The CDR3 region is CASRKGADTEAFF. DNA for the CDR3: TGTGCCAGCAGAAAGGGGGCGGACACTGAAGCTTTCTTT.

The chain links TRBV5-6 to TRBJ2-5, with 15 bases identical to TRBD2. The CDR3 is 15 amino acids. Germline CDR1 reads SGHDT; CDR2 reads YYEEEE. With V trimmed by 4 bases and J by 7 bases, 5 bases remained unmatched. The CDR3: CASSVGLAGGRTQYF. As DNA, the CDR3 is TGTGCCAGCAGCGTGGGACTAGCGGGGGGCAGGACCCAGTACTTC.

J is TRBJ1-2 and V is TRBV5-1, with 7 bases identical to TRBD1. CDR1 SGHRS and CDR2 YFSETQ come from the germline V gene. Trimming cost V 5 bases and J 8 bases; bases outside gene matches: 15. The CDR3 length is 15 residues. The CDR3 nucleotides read TGCGCCAGCAGTTCCAATTTACAGGGGTTCGGAGGCTACACCTTC. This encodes CASSSNLQGFGGYTF. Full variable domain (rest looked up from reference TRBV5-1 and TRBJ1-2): KAGVTQTPRYLIKTRGQQVTLSCSPISGHRSVSWYQQTPGQGLQFLFEYFSETQRNKGNFPGRFSGRQFSNSRSEMNVSTLELGDSALYLCASSSNLQGFGGYTFGSGTRLTVV.

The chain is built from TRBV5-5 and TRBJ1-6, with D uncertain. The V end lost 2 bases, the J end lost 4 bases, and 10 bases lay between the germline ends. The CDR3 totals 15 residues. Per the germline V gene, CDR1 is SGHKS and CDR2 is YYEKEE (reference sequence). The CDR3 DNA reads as TGTGCCAGCAGCTTTCGTGGCGGATATAATTCACCCCTCCACTTT. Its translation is CASSFRGGYNSPLHF.

CDR3 protein: CASGSVTGGVEKLFF. The CDR3 nucleotides read TGTGCTAGTGGTTCAGTGACAGGGGGAGTGGAAAAACTGTTTTTT. V usage is TRBV12-5 and J usage is TRBJ1-4; TRBD1 matches 9 bases. The CDR3 runs to 15 residues. Germline loops: CDR1 LGHNT, CDR2 FRNRAP. Unmatched junction bases numbered 8, after V lost 4 bases and J lost 8 bases.

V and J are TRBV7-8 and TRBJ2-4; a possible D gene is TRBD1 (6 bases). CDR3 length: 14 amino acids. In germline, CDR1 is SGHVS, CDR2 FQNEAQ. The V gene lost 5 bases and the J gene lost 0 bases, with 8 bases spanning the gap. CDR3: CASSRTVAKNIQYF. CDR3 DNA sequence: TGTGCCAGCAGCAGGACAGTAGCCAAAAACATTCAGTACTTC.

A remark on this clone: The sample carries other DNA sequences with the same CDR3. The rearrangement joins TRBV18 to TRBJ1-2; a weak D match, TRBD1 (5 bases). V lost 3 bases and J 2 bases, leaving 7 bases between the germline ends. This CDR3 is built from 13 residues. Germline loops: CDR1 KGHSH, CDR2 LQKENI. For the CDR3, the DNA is TGTGCCAGCTCACCCGACAGCAACTATGGCTACACCTTC. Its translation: CASSPDSNYGYTF. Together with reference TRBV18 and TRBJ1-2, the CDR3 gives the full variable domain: NAGVMQNPRHLVRRRGQEARLRCSPMKGHSHVYWYRQLPEEGLKFMVYLQKENIIDESGMPKERFSAEFPKEGPSILRIQQVVRGDSAAYFCASSPDSNYGYTFGSGTRLTVV.

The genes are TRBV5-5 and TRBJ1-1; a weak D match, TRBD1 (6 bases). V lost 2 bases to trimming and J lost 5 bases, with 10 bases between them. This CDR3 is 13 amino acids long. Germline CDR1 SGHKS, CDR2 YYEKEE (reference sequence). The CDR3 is CASSFLGGTEAFF. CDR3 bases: TGTGCCAGCAGCTTCCTAGGGGGAACTGAAGCTTTCTTT.

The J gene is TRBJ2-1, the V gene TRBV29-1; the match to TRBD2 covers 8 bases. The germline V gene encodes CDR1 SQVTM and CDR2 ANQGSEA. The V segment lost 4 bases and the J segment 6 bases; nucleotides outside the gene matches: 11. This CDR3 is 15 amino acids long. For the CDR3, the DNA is TGCAGCGTTGGGGGAGAAGCGGGGGCCTTCAATGAGCAGTTCTTC. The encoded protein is CSVGGEAGAFNEQFF.